This TCR beta chain was obtained from a study of blood T cell repertoires in COVID-19. Study as a whole: Some COVID-19 samples were acute and others convalescent; all came from the United States, Italy and Spain. In each case, the material was cDNA or gDNA derived from T cells, B-cell-depleted T cells, or PBMCs.

In the study's own analysis: By means of reference gene primer amplification, nucleated cell counts were estimated. Sequencing used immunoSEQ multiplex PCR; TCRdb keeps in-frame clones, though not all of them. V and J calls and clone size are given by that table; D and trimming were obtained from the DNA. The table includes about 160,000 clones, roughly 86% detected once. The germline CDR1 and CDR2 sequences are SGDLS and YYNGEE. Unmatched junction bases numbered 8, after V lost 4 bases and J lost 5 bases. CDR3 length: 14 amino acids. Sample: peripheral blood. The receptor was derived from a human donor with acute or convalescent COVID-19. The donor label of this sample is uncertain. This chain connects TRBV9 to TRBJ1-1; TRBD1 matches at 7 bases. CDR3 DNA: TGTGCCAGCAGCTACAGGGGAAGTGGGACTGAAGCTTTCTTT. Translation gives CASSYRGSGTEAFF. The entire variable domain, with the rest obtained from reference TRBV9 and TRBJ1-1, is as follows: DSGVTQTPKHLITATGQRVTLRCSPRSGDLSVYWYQQSLDQGLQFLIQYYNGEERAKGNILERFSAQQFPDLHSELNLSSLELGDSALYFCASSYRGSGTEAFFGQGTRLTVV.